A single TCR beta chain is shown here with its context. Its antigen is currently unknown. This sample is drawn from a study of T cell responses to AZD1222 COVID-19 vaccine. Overall study results and limits: Just six people given AZD1222 tested seropositive at baseline.

Sequencing used immunoSEQ multiplex PCR; TCRdb keeps in-frame clones, though not all of them. This table holds fewer than 200,000 clones, about nine tenths found once. This TCR was recovered from an adult in good health. The sequencing used peripheral blood, collected on day 0 of AZD1222 vaccination.

The CDR3 sequence: CASSLGTPGRINSPLHF. CDR3 in DNA: TGTGCCAGCAGTCTAGGAACGCCGGGACGGATTAATTCACCCCTCCACTTT. The gene calls are TRBV7-2 and TRBJ1-6, with D possibly being TRBD1 (5 bases). The CDR3 is 17 amino acids. Germline CDR1 and CDR2: SGHTA and FQGNSA. Trimming stripped 6 bases from V and 6 bases from J, with 21 bases between. Together with reference TRBV7-2 and TRBJ1-6, the CDR3 gives the full variable domain: GAGVSQSPSNKVTEKGKDVELRCDPISGHTALYWYRQSLGQGLEFLIYFQGNSAPDKSGLPSDRFSAERTGGSVSTLTIQRTQQEDSAVYLCASSLGTPGRINSPLHFGNGTRLTVT.